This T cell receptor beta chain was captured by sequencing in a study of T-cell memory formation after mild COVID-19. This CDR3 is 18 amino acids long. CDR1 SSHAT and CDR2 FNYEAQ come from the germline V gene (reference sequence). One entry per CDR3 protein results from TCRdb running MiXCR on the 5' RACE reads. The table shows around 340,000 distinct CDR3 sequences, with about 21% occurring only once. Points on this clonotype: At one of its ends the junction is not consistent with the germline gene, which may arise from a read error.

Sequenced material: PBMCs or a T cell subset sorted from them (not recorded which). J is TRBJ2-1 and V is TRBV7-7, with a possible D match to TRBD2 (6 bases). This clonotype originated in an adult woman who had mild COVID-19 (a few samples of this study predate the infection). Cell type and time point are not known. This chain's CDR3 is CASSLGVRREGFYNEQFF. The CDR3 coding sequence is TGTGCTAGCAGCTTAGGGGTTAGGCGGGAAGGGTTCTACAATGAGCAGTTCTTC.